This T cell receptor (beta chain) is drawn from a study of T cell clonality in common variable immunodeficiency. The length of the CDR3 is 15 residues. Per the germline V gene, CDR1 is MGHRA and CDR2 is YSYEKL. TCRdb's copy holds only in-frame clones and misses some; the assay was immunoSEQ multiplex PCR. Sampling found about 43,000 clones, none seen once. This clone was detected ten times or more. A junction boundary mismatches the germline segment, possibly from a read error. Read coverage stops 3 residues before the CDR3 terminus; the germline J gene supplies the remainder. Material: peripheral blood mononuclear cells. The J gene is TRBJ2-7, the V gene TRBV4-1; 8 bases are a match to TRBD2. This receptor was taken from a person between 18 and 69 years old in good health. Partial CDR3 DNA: TGCACCAGCAGCCAAGTTCAGCGGGGGTACTACGAG. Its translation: CTSSQVQRGYYE. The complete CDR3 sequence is CTSSQVQRGYYEQYF.